The 4 T cell receptor beta chains listed next were all sequenced from one sample in a study of OX40 agonist ivuxolimab in advanced cancers. The repertoire was sequenced with immunoSEQ multiplex PCR; TCRdb's copy has only in-frame clones and lacks some. The table lists roughly 93,000 clones, about 92% of them singletons. This material consisted of CD4+ or CD8+ T cells sorted from blood, taken in a trial of the OX40 agonist ivuxolimab. The source of these receptors is an adult with an advanced solid tumor such as melanoma, head and neck, liver or kidney cancer.

The rearrangement links TRBV5-4 to TRBJ2-5; TRBD1 or TRBD2 may be the D gene (6 bases each). The CDR3 loop spans 14 amino acids. Trimming left V 0 bases short and J 4 bases short, with 10 bases between. Looked up from germline, CDR1 is SGHNT and CDR2 is YYREEE (reference sequence). CDR3 in DNA: TGTGCCAGCAGCTTGGGGGGGGCCAGAGAGACCCAGTACTTC. It yields the protein CASSLGGARETQYF.

The chain couples TRBV6-4 to TRBJ2-3; 7 bases are a match to TRBD2. The J segment lost 0 bases and the V segment lost 3 bases, leaving 12 bases of the junction unmatched. This CDR3 contains 18 residues. The V gene's germline CDR1 is MRHNA and CDR2 SNTAGT. The DNA of the CDR3 is TGTGCCAGCAGTGAACGCCCCCCGGCTAGCGGTAGCACAGATACGCAGTATTTT. This codes for CASSERPPASGSTDTQYF.

This clone was counted only a few times. The chain uses TRBV10-1 and TRBJ1-2; D gene uncertain. V dropped 8 bases and J dropped 6 bases, with 13 bases sitting between them. The CDR3 is made up of 12 amino acids. The germline V gene has CDR1 WNHNN and CDR2 SYGVQD (reference sequence). The CDR3 is CASLQARDGYTF. CDR3 sequence (DNA): TGCGCCAGCCTTCAGGCCCGCGATGGCTACACCTTC.

The V call is TRBV10-2, the J call TRBJ2-5; D ambiguous. The CDR3 is 16 residues long. The V and J ends lost 0 bases and 5 bases respectively, with 16 bases between them. Germline CDR1 reads WSHSY; CDR2 reads SAAADI. The CDR3 loop reads CASSESIAVVRETQYF. The CDR3 DNA reads as TGCGCCAGCAGTGAGTCCATAGCAGTAGTTAGGGAGACCCAGTACTTC.